This passage covers 10 T cell receptor beta chains from one sample sequenced in a study of T-cell memory formation after mild COVID-19. TCRdb passed the 5' RACE reads through MiXCR, listing each CDR3 protein once. The data contain 300,000 to 400,000 distinct CDR3 sequences, less than 20% of them singletons. Sequenced: PBMCs or a T cell subset sorted from them (not recorded which). These receptors all stem from a man aged 18 to 30 who had mild COVID-19 (a few samples of this study predate the infection). Cell type and time point are not known.

This clonotype was seen at least ten times. The chain joins TRBV12-3 or TRBV12-4 to TRBJ2-7; 8 positions match TRBD1. V dropped 6 bases and J dropped 7; count of bases not matched to a gene: 5. The CDR3 runs 12 residues. As DNA, the CDR3 is TGTGCCAGCAGCCAGGGGGCGGGTGAGCAGTACTTC. This sequence encodes CASSQGAGEQYF.

The chain links TRBV3-1 to TRBJ2-5; TRBD2 agrees at 8 bases. Trimming removed 0 bases from V and 3 bases from J; junction bases left unmatched: 6. The germline CDR1 and CDR2 sequences are LGHDT and YNNKEL (reference sequence). The CDR3 has 16 amino acids. CDR3 DNA sequence: TGTGCCAGCAGCCAAGACATCCTAGCGGGCGAAGAGACCCAGTACTTC. It is translated as CASSQDILAGEETQYF.

The CDR3 loop is CASSSNEAADTEAFF. CDR3 nucleotide sequence: TGTGCCAGCAGCTCCAATGAAGCTGCGGACACTGAAGCTTTCTTT. V and J are TRBV7-8 and TRBJ1-1; no clear D gene. Trimming took 4 bases from V and 3 from J, leaving 15 bases between them. The CDR3 loop spans 15 amino acids. Germline CDR1 and CDR2: SGHVS and FQNEAQ.

This clonotype has a count of ten or more. The chain carries TRBV4-3 and TRBJ2-7, with 7 positions matching TRBD2. The CDR3 is made up of 15 amino acids. Germline lookup yields CDR1 LGHNA and CDR2 YSLEER. Trimming took 0 bases from V and 0 from J; bases not matched to a gene: 2. The DNA of the CDR3 is TGCGCCAGCAGCCAAGACCTAGCGGCCTCCTACGAGCAGTACTTC. It encodes CASSQDLAASYEQYF.

The J gene is TRBJ1-2, the V gene TRBV6-1, with TRBD1 identical over 7 bases. The CDR3 runs to 15 residues. J gave up 2 bases and V 2 bases, and 5 bases lay outside the gene matches. Germline CDR1 is MNHNS and CDR2 is SASEGT. This CDR3 reads CASSEPTGANYGYTF. CDR3 DNA sequence: TGTGCCAGCAGTGAACCTACAGGGGCCAACTATGGCTACACCTTC.

This clonotype was recorded at least ten times. This rearrangement joins TRBV6-1 to TRBJ2-3; possibly TRBD2 for D (6 bases). CDR1 is MNHNS and CDR2 is SASEGT in the germline V gene. The germline V and J ends were trimmed by 6 bases and 2 bases, with 12 bases remaining between them. This CDR3 has 14 amino acids. The CDR3 DNA is TGTGCCAGCAGGGGACTGGGATACACAGATACGCAGTATTTT. Translation gives CASRGLGYTDTQYF.

J is TRBJ1-1 and V is TRBV12-3 or TRBV12-4; D is uncertain. This CDR3 contains 18 residues. Between the trimmed V and J ends, which lost 2 bases and 2 bases, there was a span of 21 bases. The CDR3 DNA sequence: TGTGCCAGCAGTTTATATAAAGTGGGAGTTCTGCTTAACACTGAAGCTTTCTTT. Its protein is CASSLYKVGVLLNTEAFF.

This clonotype was seen a few times. Here the CDR3 reads CASRHSGGAAYNEQFF. As DNA, the CDR3 is TGTGCCAGCAGGCATAGCGGGGGGGCCGCCTACAATGAGCAGTTCTTC. The V and J genes are TRBV6-2 or TRBV6-3 and TRBJ2-1; 11 nucleotides align to TRBD2. This CDR3 comprises 16 residues. Trimming removed 6 bases from V and 2 bases from J; junction bases left unmatched: 6. Germline CDR1 is MNHEY and CDR2 is SVGEGT.

A few counts support this clonotype. V and J are TRBV12-3 or TRBV12-4 and TRBJ2-7; D remains ambiguous. V dropped 2 bases and J dropped 2 bases, with 7 bases sitting between them. The CDR3 length is 13 residues. CDR3 DNA: TGTGCCAGCAGTTTACGGGCCGCCTACGAGCAGTACTTC. Amino acid sequence: CASSLRAAYEQYF.

This sequence joins TRBV7-2 and TRBJ2-1, with D possibly matching TRBD1 (6 bases). Germline CDR1 is SGHTA and CDR2 is FQGNSA. The CDR3 sequence is 16 residues long. V shed 1 base and J shed 5 bases, with 15 bases lying between them. CDR3 bases: TGTGCCAGCAGCTTAGTGTGGGGCAGGGGTCACAATGAGCAGTTCTTC. Translated: CASSLVWGRGHNEQFF.